This is a list of T cell receptor beta chains from one sample in a study of cytomegalovirus exposure and HLA in healthy donors. Clones were read by immunoSEQ multiplex PCR, and TCRdb kept only the in-frame ones, dropping some. The sample consists of more than 95,000 clones, about 75% of them appearing once. The source material was PBMCs. The receptor set was obtained from a man in his 60s in good health and CMV-seropositive. The CDR3 runs from the conserved cysteine through the conserved F or W. D genes are given only for firm matches. Clone size is stated in some rows and not others, as once, few, many or a class when expanded.

J gene	clone size	V gene	D gene	CDR3 protein	CDR3 DNA
TRBJ1-5	NA	TRBV30	NA	CAWKADVSNQPQHF	TGTGCCTGGAAAGCGGATGTTAGCAATCAGCCCCAGCATTTT
TRBJ1-1	NA	TRBV11-2	NA	CASSHSRGVMNTEAFF	TGTGCCAGCAGCCACAGCCGGGGGGTGATGAACACTGAAGCTTTCTTT
TRBJ1-2	NA	TRBV7-9	NA	CASSPQGANYGYTF	TGTGCCAGCAGCCCCCAAGGGGCTAACTATGGCTACACCTTC
TRBJ2-2	NA	TRBV19	TRBD1	CASKADRGPTGELFF	TGTGCCAGTAAAGCGGACAGGGGTCCCACCGGGGAGCTGTTTTTT
TRBJ2-2	NA	TRBV6-6	TRBD1	CASSYSIGGNTGELFF	TGTGCCAGCAGTTACTCGATAGGGGGCAACACCGGGGAGCTGTTTTTT
TRBJ2-3	NA	TRBV10-3	TRBD2	CAISGGATDTQYF	TGTGCCATCAGCGGGGGGGCGACAGATACGCAGTATTTT
TRBJ2-1	NA	TRBV19	TRBD1	CASSIAAGGADNEQFF	TGTGCCAGTAGTATAGCGGCAGGGGGCGCGGACAATGAGCAGTTCTTC
TRBJ1-1	few	TRBV4-1	TRBD1	CASSQGQGSFGAEAFF	TGCGCCAGCAGCCAAGGACAGGGCTCTTTTGGAGCTGAAGCTTTCTTT
TRBJ1-1	NA	TRBV10-3	NA	CAISTTGTGGSEAFF	TGTGCCATCAGTACAACTGGTACCGGAGGGAGTGAAGCTTTCTTT
TRBJ2-3	NA	TRBV2	NA	CASSVGTLPTFFSTGTQYF	TGTGCCAGCAGTGTCGGTACCTTGCCAACATTTTTTAGCACAGGTACGCAGTATTTT
TRBJ2-7	NA	TRBV6-6	TRBD2	CASSYLGTSGAYEQYF	TGTGCCAGCAGTTACCTGGGGACTAGCGGGGCCTACGAGCAGTACTTC
TRBJ1-2	NA	TRBV7-9	TRBD1	CASSHPGQGRPGYTF	TGTGCCAGCAGCCACCCCGGACAGGGGCGGCCCGGCTACACCTTC
TRBJ1-1	few	TRBV6-1	NA	CASSPGNQEDAFF	TGTGCCAGCAGCCCGGGCAACCAGGAGGACGCTTTCTTT
TRBJ1-2	NA	TRBV5-4	NA	CASTPWGDSGYTF	TGTGCCAGCACCCCCTGGGGAGACTCTGGCTACACCTTC
TRBJ2-7	NA	TRBV5-1	TRBD1	CASSRGTGRGYEQYF	TGCGCCAGCAGCCGCGGGACAGGGAGAGGGTACGAGCAGTACTTC
TRBJ2-7	NA	TRBV4-1	NA	CASSQDNEQYF	TGCGCCAGCAGCCAAGATAACGAGCAGTACTTC
TRBJ1-2	NA	TRBV28	NA	CASTMAGYNYGYTF	TGTGCCAGCACCATGGCAGGGTACAACTATGGCTACACCTTC
TRBJ2-5	NA	TRBV10-3	TRBD2	CAIAAGGQETQYF	TGTGCCATCGCAGCGGGGGGGCAAGAGACCCAGTACTTC
TRBJ2-7	NA	TRBV27	TRBD1	CASSLLGGQGYYEQYF	TGTGCCAGCAGTTTATTGGGCGGACAGGGGTACTACGAGCAGTACTTC
TRBJ1-4	NA	TRBV5-1	TRBD1	CASALGTGGGEKLFF	TGCGCCAGCGCCCTAGGGACAGGGGGGGGTGAAAAACTGTTTTTT
TRBJ2-2	NA	TRBV7-6	TRBD2	CASSLAAGVGELFF	TGTGCCAGCAGCTTGGCAGCGGGGGTGGGGGAGCTGTTTTTT
TRBJ2-3	NA	TRBV29-1	TRBD2	CSGMGWRGLIDTQYF	TGCAGCGGGATGGGTTGGCGGGGGTTGATAGATACGCAGTATTTT
TRBJ2-2	NA	TRBV10-3	TRBD1	CAISQLRATGSNTGELFF	TGTGCCATCAGCCAGCTCCGAGCGACAGGGTCGAACACCGGGGAGCTGTTTTTT
TRBJ2-1	NA	TRBV28	TRBD1	CASTPGQGYEQFF	TGTGCCAGCACCCCGGGACAGGGCTATGAGCAGTTCTTC
TRBJ2-7	NA	TRBV5-1	NA	CASSLLTGSSYEQYF	TGCGCCAGCAGCCTCCTCACAGGGAGTTCCTACGAGCAGTACTTC
TRBJ2-1	NA	TRBV7-3	TRBD2	CASSLGLAGSEQFF	TGTGCCAGCAGCTTAGGACTAGCGGGGAGTGAGCAGTTCTTC
TRBJ1-4	once	TRBV29-1	TRBD1	CSVEAPIWADRADEKLFF	TGCAGCGTTGAAGCGCCAATCTGGGCGGACAGGGCGGATGAAAAACTGTTTTTT
TRBJ2-7	NA	TRBV23-1	TRBD1	CASSGQGASLSYEQYF	TGCGCCAGCAGTGGACAGGGGGCCTCCCTCTCCTACGAGCAGTACTTC
TRBJ1-1	NA	TRBV5-1	NA	CASSLRTANTEAFF	TGCGCCAGCAGCCTCAGGACAGCGAACACTGAAGCTTTCTTT
TRBJ2-7	NA	TRBV11-2	NA	CASSSSGTEGSYEQYF	TGTGCCAGCAGCTCTTCCGGGACGGAGGGGTCCTACGAGCAGTACTTC
TRBJ2-7	NA	TRBV5-4	TRBD1	CASSQTGIYEQYF	TGTGCCAGCAGCCAGACAGGGATCTACGAGCAGTACTTC
TRBJ1-1	few	TRBV19	TRBD1	CASRRDSLMNTEAFF	TGTGCCAGTAGGCGGGACAGCCTAATGAACACTGAAGCTTTCTTT
TRBJ2-3	NA	TRBV7-6	NA	CASSLVTDTDTQYF	TGTGCCAGCAGCTTAGTAACTGACACAGATACGCAGTATTTT
TRBJ2-1	NA	TRBV4-1	TRBD1	CASSQDRQGARNEQFF	TGCGCCAGCAGCCAAGATAGGCAGGGGGCGCGTAATGAGCAGTTCTTC
TRBJ2-7	once	TRBV19	TRBD1	CASSIGTGSDEQYF	TGTGCCAGTAGTATTGGGACAGGGTCCGACGAGCAGTACTTC
TRBJ2-7	NA	TRBV18	TRBD1	CASKSGTAYEQYF	TGTGCCAGCAAGTCCGGGACAGCCTACGAGCAGTACTTC
TRBJ2-5	NA	TRBV5-1	TRBD2	CASSLMVSGGEETQYF	TGCGCCAGCAGCTTGATGGTTAGCGGGGGGGAAGAGACCCAGTACTTC
TRBJ1-5	NA	TRBV18	NA	CASSVDISNQPQHF	TGTGCCAGCTCAGTGGACATTAGCAATCAGCCCCAGCATTTT
TRBJ2-1	NA	TRBV6-4	TRBD1	CATQGGNYNEQFF	TGTGCCACCCAAGGGGGCAATTACAATGAGCAGTTCTTC
TRBJ1-2	once	TRBV28	TRBD1	CASRDSNYGYTF	TGTGCCAGCCGGGACAGTAACTATGGCTACACCTTC
TRBJ1-1	NA	TRBV4-1	TRBD1	CASSQVGTGNTEAFF	TGCGCCAGCAGCCAAGTAGGGACAGGGAACACTGAAGCTTTCTTT
TRBJ1-5	NA	TRBV19	NA	CASSGRDSNQPQHF	TGTGCCAGCAGTGGGAGGGATAGCAATCAGCCCCAGCATTTT
TRBJ2-7	NA	TRBV28	NA	CASSFRRQTYEQYF	TGTGCCAGCAGTTTCCGGAGGCAAACCTACGAGCAGTACTTC
TRBJ2-5	NA	TRBV2	NA	CASSEGYQETQYF	TGTGCCAGCAGTGAGGGCTACCAAGAGACCCAGTACTTC
TRBJ2-3	NA	TRBV21-1	NA	CASGIRTSGGTDTQYF	TGTGCCAGCGGAATAAGGACTAGCGGGGGCACAGATACGCAGTATTTT
TRBJ2-1	few	TRBV19	TRBD2	CASAPQVLAGISGEQFF	TGTGCCAGTGCCCCTCAGGTACTAGCGGGGATTTCCGGTGAGCAGTTCTTC
TRBJ2-2	once	TRBV6-5	TRBD1	CASRTGTGNTGELFF	TGTGCCAGCAGGACGGGGACAGGGAACACCGGGGAGCTGTTTTTT
TRBJ2-7	once	TRBV6-5	NA	CASSYSRGYEQYF	TGTGCCAGCAGTTACTCAAGGGGGTACGAGCAGTACTTC
TRBJ1-4	NA	TRBV19	TRBD1	CASSIGQGVEKLFF	TGTGCCAGTAGTATTGGGCAGGGGGTGGAAAAACTGTTTTTT
TRBJ2-7	NA	TRBV27	NA	CASSLAPRGYEQYF	TGTGCCAGCAGTTTGGCTCCGCGGGGTTACGAGCAGTACTTC
TRBJ2-2	once	TRBV6-4	TRBD1	CASSETGESTGELFF	TGTGCCAGCAGTGAGACAGGGGAGAGCACCGGGGAGCTGTTTTTT
TRBJ1-4	many	TRBV5-4	TRBD1	CASSFRTGVGEKLFF	TGTGCCAGCAGCTTTCGGACAGGGGTTGGGGAAAAACTGTTTTTT
TRBJ2-5	NA	TRBV5-5	NA	CASSLQEPLRAQYF	TGTGCCAGCAGCTTGCAGGAGCCTTTGCGGGCTCAGTACTTC
TRBJ2-7	NA	TRBV13	TRBD2	CASRVTSGGAYEQYF	TGTGCCAGCAGGGTGACTAGCGGGGGTGCCTACGAGCAGTACTTC
TRBJ1-4	NA	TRBV6-6	NA	CASSYEGRGEKLFF	TGTGCCAGCAGTTACGAGGGTCGAGGGGAAAAACTGTTTTTT
TRBJ2-7	NA	TRBV4-3	NA	CASSQAYPTGFEQYF	TGCGCCAGCAGCCAAGCCTACCCCACAGGATTCGAGCAGTACTTC
TRBJ2-7	NA	TRBV27	NA	CASSLPGYEQYF	TGTGCCAGCAGTTTGCCAGGTTACGAGCAGTACTTC
TRBJ1-5	NA	TRBV4-2	NA	CASSQLAGPGQPQHF	TGTGCCAGCAGCCAGCTCGCAGGGCCGGGTCAGCCCCAGCATTTT
TRBJ2-1	NA	TRBV10-3	NA	CAITDRGSYNEQFF	TGTGCCATCACGGACAGAGGCTCCTACAATGAGCAGTTCTTC
TRBJ2-3	NA	TRBV4-2	TRBD2	CASSQEGTSGSYTQYF	TGTGCCAGCAGCCAAGAAGGAACTAGCGGGTCTTATACGCAGTATTTT